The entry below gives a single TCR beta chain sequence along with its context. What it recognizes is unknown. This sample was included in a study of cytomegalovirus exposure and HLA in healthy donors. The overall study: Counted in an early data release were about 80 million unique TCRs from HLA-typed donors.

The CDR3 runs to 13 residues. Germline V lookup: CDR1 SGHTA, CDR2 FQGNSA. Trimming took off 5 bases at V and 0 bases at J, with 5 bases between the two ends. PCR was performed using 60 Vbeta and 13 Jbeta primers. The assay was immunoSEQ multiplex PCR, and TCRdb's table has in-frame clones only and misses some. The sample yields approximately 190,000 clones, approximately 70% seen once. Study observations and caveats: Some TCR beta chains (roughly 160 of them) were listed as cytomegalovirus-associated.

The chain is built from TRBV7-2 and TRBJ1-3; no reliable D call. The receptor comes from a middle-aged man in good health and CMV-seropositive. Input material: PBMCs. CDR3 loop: CASSQASGNTIYF. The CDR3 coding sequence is TGTGCCAGCAGCCAAGCCTCTGGAAACACCATATATTTT.